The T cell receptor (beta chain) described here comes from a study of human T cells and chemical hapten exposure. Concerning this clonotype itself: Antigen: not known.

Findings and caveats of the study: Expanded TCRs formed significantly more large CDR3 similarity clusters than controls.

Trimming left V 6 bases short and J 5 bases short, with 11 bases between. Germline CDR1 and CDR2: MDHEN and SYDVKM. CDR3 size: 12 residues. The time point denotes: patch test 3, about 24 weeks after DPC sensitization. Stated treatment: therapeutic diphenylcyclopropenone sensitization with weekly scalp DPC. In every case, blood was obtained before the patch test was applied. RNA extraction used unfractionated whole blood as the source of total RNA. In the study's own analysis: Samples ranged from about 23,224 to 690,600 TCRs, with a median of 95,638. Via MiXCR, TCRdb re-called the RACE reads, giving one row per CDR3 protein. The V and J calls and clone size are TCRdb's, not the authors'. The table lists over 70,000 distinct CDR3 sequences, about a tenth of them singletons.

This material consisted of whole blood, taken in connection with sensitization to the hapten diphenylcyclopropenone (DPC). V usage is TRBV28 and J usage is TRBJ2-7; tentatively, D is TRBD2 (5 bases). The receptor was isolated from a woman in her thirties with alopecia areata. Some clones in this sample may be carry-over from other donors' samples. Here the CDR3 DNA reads TGTGCCAGCAGCGCCGCCGGGGACGAGCAGTACTTC. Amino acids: CASSAAGDEQYF.